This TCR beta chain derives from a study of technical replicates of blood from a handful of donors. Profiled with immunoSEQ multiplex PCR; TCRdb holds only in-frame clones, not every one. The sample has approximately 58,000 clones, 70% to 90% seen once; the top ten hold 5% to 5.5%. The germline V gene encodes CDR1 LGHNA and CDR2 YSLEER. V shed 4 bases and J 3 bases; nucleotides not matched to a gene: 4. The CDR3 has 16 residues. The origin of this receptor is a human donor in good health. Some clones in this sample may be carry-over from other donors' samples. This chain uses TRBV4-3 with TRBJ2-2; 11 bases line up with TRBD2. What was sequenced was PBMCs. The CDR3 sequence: CASSLGLAEYTGELFF. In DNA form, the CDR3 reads TGCGCCAGCAGCCTGGGACTAGCGGAGTACACCGGGGAGCTGTTTTTT.